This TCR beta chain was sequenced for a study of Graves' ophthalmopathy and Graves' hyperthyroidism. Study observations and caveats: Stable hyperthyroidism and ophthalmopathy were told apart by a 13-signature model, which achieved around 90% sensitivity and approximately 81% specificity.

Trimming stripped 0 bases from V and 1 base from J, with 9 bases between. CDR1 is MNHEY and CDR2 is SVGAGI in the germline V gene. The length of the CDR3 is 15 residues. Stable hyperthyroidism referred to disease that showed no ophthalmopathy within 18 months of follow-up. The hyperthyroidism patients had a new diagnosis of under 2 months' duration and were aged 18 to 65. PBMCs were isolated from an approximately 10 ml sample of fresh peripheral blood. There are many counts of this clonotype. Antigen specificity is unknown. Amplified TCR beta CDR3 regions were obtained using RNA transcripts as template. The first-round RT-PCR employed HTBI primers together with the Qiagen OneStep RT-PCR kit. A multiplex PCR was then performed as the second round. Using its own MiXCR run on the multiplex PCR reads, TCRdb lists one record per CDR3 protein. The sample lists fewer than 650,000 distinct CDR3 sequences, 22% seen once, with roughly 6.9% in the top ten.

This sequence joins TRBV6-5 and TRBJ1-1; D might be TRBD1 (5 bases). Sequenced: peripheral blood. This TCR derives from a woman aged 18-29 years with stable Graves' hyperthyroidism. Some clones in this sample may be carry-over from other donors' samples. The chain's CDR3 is CASSYSPGGNTEAFF. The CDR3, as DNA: TGTGCCAGCAGTTACTCCCCGGGGGGGAACACTGAAGCTTTCTTT.